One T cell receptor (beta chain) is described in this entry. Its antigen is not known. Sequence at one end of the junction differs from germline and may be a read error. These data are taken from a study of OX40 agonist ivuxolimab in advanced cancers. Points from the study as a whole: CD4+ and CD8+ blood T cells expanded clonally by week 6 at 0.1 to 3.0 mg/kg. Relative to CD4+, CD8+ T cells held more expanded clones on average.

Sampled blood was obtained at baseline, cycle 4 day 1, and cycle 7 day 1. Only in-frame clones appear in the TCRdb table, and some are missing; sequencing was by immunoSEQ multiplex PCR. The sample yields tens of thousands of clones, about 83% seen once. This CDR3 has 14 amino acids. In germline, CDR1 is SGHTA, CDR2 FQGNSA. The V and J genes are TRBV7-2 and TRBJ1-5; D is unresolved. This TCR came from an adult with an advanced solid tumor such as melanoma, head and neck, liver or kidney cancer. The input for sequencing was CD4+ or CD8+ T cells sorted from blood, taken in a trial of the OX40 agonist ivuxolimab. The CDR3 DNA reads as TGTGCCAGCAGCTTTTCGGCGGGCAAACAGCCCCAGCATTTT. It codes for CASSFSAGKQPQHF.